Below, 20 T cell receptor beta chains from the same sample are listed, as sequenced in a study of T cells in Graves' hyperthyroidism and ophthalmopathy. RNA transcripts provided the source from which TCR beta CDR3 regions were amplified. HTBI primers drove first-round RT-PCR of the TCR CDR3. TCRdb used MiXCR to reprocess the multiplex PCR reads, holding one entry per CDR3 protein. This table has 300,000 to 450,000 distinct CDR3 sequences, 20% to 25% appearing once. The sequenced material came from blood. These receptor sequences come from a man in his fifties with Graves' hyperthyroidism.

This clonotype came up a few times. The chain links TRBV13 to TRBJ1-1; tentative D call: TRBD1 (5 bases). The CDR3 is 16 amino acids. CDR1 PRHDT and CDR2 FYEKMQ come from the germline V gene (reference sequence). With 3 bases removed from V and 0 bases from J, the gap between germline ends came to 14 bases. CDR3 protein: CASSFTGRGMNTEAFF. The CDR3 DNA is TGTGCCAGCAGCTTCACGGGAAGGGGCATGAACACTGAAGCTTTCTTT.

This clonotype has a count of ten or more. This rearrangement joins TRBV7-2 to TRBJ2-1; 7 bases line up with TRBD1. The germline V gene encodes CDR1 SGHTA and CDR2 FQGNSA. The CDR3 consists of 15 residues. The V segment lost 1 base and the J segment 3 bases; nucleotides outside the gene matches: 3. The CDR3 DNA follows: TGTGCCAGCAGCTTAGTGGGACAGAACTACAATGAGCAGTTCTTC. Protein sequence: CASSLVGQNYNEQFF.

The rearrangement links TRBV18 to TRBJ2-5, with D tentatively TRBD1 (5 bases). V dropped 2 bases and J dropped 5 bases, with 18 bases sitting between them. The CDR3 sequence is 16 residues long. Germline lookup yields CDR1 KGHSH and CDR2 LQKENI. Here the CDR3 DNA reads TGTGCCAGCTCACCAAGTAGCAAGGGGTTGCCGGAGACCCAGTACTTC. Protein sequence: CASSPSSKGLPETQYF. Full variable domain (remainder filled in from reference TRBV18 and TRBJ2-5): NAGVMQNPRHLVRRRGQEARLRCSPMKGHSHVYWYRQLPEEGLKFMVYLQKENIIDESGMPKERFSAEFPKEGPSILRIQQVVRGDSAAYFCASSPSSKGLPETQYFGPGTRLLVL.

The chain links TRBV20-1 to TRBJ2-3; tentative D call: TRBD1 (6 bases). CDR3 length: 12 amino acids. V was pared by 6 bases and J by 3 bases, with 10 bases between. The germline V gene has CDR1 DFQATT and CDR2 SNEGSKA (reference sequence). CDR3 loop: CSAKTGTDTQYF. DNA of the CDR3: TGCAGTGCAAAAACAGGGACAGATACGCAGTATTTT.

At least ten counts were recorded for this clonotype. The chain couples TRBV11-3 to TRBJ2-7, with 7 bases identical to TRBD1. Trimming took 3 bases from V and 2 from J; bases not matched to a gene: 4. CDR1 is SGHNT, CDR2 YENEEA, per germline. This CDR3 has 14 residues. CDR3 sequence (DNA): TGTGCCAGCAGCTTCGGACAGGCCCCCTACGAGCAGTACTTC. This gives the protein CASSFGQAPYEQYF. Based on the CDR3 plus reference TRBV11-3 and TRBJ2-7, the full variable domain is EAGVVQSPRYKIIEKKQPVAFWCNPISGHNTLYWYLQNLGQGPELLIRYENEEAVDDSQLPKDRFSAERLKGVDSTLKIQPAELGDSAVYLCASSFGQAPYEQYFGPGTRLTVT.

The rearrangement links TRBV6-1 to TRBJ1-1, with D possibly being TRBD1 (5 bases). The germline V and J ends were trimmed by 4 bases and 4 bases, with 10 bases remaining between them. Germline V gives CDR1 MNHNS, CDR2 SASEGT. This CDR3 is built from 13 residues. CDR3 in amino acids: CASSVYRFTEAFF. CDR3 DNA sequence: TGTGCCAGCAGTGTATACAGGTTCACTGAAGCTTTCTTT.

J is TRBJ1-2 and V is TRBV7-9, with D perhaps TRBD1 (6 bases). The V gene lost 2 bases and the J gene lost 1 base, with 8 bases spanning the gap. Germline loops: CDR1 SEHNR, CDR2 FQNEAQ (reference sequence). The CDR3 is 14 residues long. CDR3 sequence (DNA): TGTGCCAGCAGCTTAAAGGGGGTTAACTATGGCTACACCTTC. It translates to CASSLKGVNYGYTF.

V and J are TRBV20-1 and TRBJ2-1; no reliable D call. This CDR3 is built from 12 residues. Germline V gene data show CDR1 as DFQATT and CDR2 as SNEGSKA (reference sequence). With 3 bases removed from V and 8 bases from J, the gap between germline ends came to 11 bases. In DNA, the CDR3 is TGCAGTGCTAGCCCTGACTCTGATGAGCAGTTCTTC. Protein: CSASPDSDEQFF.

The chain joins TRBV20-1 to TRBJ2-7; TRBD1 is a possible D gene (6 bases). Germline V gene data show CDR1 as DFQATT and CDR2 as SNEGSKA (reference sequence). The CDR3 totals 14 residues. V was cut by 4 bases and J by 3 bases, with 16 bases left in between. CDR3 region: CSATRGRGNYEQYF. The CDR3 nucleotides read TGCAGTGCTACCCGGGGCAGGGGAAACTACGAGCAGTACTTC.

The chain uses TRBV5-4 and TRBJ1-2; D is uncertain. Germline V gene lookup returns CDR1 SGHNT and CDR2 YYREEE (reference sequence). V was shortened by 1 base and J by 2 bases, with 6 bases between the two germline ends. The CDR3 has 13 amino acids. The CDR3 is CASSLRSNYGYTF. The CDR3 nucleotides are TGTGCCAGCAGCTTGCGCAGCAACTATGGCTACACCTTC. The full variable domain, its missing parts supplied by reference TRBV5-4 and TRBJ1-2, is ETGVTQSPTHLIKTRGQQVTLRCSSQSGHNTVSWYQQALGQGPQFIFQYYREEENGRGNFPPRFSGLQFPNYSSELNVNALELDDSALYLCASSLRSNYGYTFGSGTRLTVV.

This clonotype was detected only a few times. The chain links TRBV3-1 to TRBJ2-2, with a tentative D call TRBD1 (5 bases). Trimming pared 4 bases from V and 0 bases from J, leaving 9 bases between. This CDR3 region has 15 residues. Germline V gene sequence: CDR1 LGHDT, CDR2 YNNKEL (reference sequence). The DNA of the CDR3 is TGTGCCAGCAGCCGGACAACAACGAACACCGGGGAGCTGTTTTTT. This translates into CASSRTTTNTGELFF.

This clonotype has a handful of counts. The chain couples TRBV3-1 to TRBJ1-2, with D unclear. Between the trimmed V and J ends, which lost 1 base and 2 bases, there was a span of 8 bases. The CDR3 contains 14 residues. The germline V gene encodes CDR1 LGHDT and CDR2 YNNKEL (reference sequence). Here the CDR3 reads CASSQVSGNYGYTF. The CDR3, as DNA: TGTGCCAGCAGCCAAGTAAGCGGAAACTATGGCTACACCTTC. Drawing the rest from reference TRBV3-1 and TRBJ1-2, the complete variable domain is DTAVSQTPKYLVTQMGNDKSIKCEQNLGHDTMYWYKQDSKKFLKIMFSYNNKELIINETVPNRFSPKSPDKAHLNLHINSLELGDSAVYFCASSQVSGNYGYTFGSGTRLTVV.

This chain connects TRBV5-6 to TRBJ1-5; weak D call: TRBD1 (6 bases). The germline gives CDR1 SGHDT, CDR2 YYEEEE. The CDR3 has 13 amino acids. Trimming pared 5 bases from V and 4 bases from J, leaving 10 bases between. CDR3 sequence reads: CASSDRFNQPQHF. CDR3 sequence (DNA): TGTGCCAGCAGTGACAGGTTTAATCAGCCCCAGCATTTT. The full variable domain, rest sourced from reference TRBV5-6 and TRBJ1-5, is DAGVTQSPTHLIKTRGQQVTLRCSPKSGHDTVSWYQQALGQGPQFIFQYYEEEERQRGNFPDRFSGHQFPNYSSELNVNALLLGDSALYLCASSDRFNQPQHFGDGTRLSIL.

This clonotype was picked up many times. This chain joins TRBV3-1 and TRBJ2-5; D possibly uses TRBD1 or TRBD2 (6 bases each). V shed 2 bases and J shed 4 bases, with 11 bases lying between them. The length of the CDR3 is 14 residues. Germline V gives CDR1 LGHDT, CDR2 YNNKEL (reference sequence). CDR3 bases: TGTGCCAGCAGCCAAATGGGGGGCGGAGAGACCCAGTACTTC. This encodes CASSQMGGGETQYF.

The V and J genes are TRBV7-2 and TRBJ2-3, with D possibly matching TRBD2 (6 bases). Germline values: CDR1 SGHTA, CDR2 FQGNSA. The CDR3 sequence is 14 residues long. Trimming removed 5 bases from V and 5 bases from J, with 14 bases in between. The CDR3 here is CASSLQPGLDTQYF. In DNA form, the CDR3 reads TGTGCCAGCAGCCTACAGCCGGGACTAGATACGCAGTATTTT.

This clonotype was seen ten or more times. The V and J genes are TRBV12-5 and TRBJ2-3, with 15 bases that match TRBD2. The length of the CDR3 is 17 residues. The V gene end was trimmed by 6 bases and the J gene end by 3 bases; junction bases not matched to a gene: 7. Germline-derived CDR1 and CDR2 are LGHNT and FRNRAP. CDR3 sequence reads: CASGPGLAGGRTDTQYF. Here the CDR3 DNA reads TGTGCTAGTGGCCCGGGACTAGCGGGAGGAAGAACAGATACGCAGTATTTT.

The CDR3 DNA reads as TGTGCCAGCAGTGAAGCCCTCCCGGGACAGGGGGCGAATCAGCCCCAGCATTTT. It encodes CASSEALPGQGANQPQHF. The genes are TRBV6-1 and TRBJ1-5; 12 bases line up with TRBD1. The CDR3 contains 18 residues. Losses at the gene ends were 0 bases for V and 4 bases for J; bases not matched to a gene: 7. CDR1 and CDR2 (germline): MNHNS, SASEGT.

The CDR3 bases are TGTGCCAGCAGTGAGATCCTGCGGGAGGTGGAGTTCTTC. It yields the protein CASSEILREVEFF. The chain links TRBV6-1 to TRBJ2-1; 8 bases match TRBD2. The V gene's germline CDR1 is MNHNS and CDR2 SASEGT. There are 13 residues in the CDR3. After removal of 3 bases from V and 14 bases from J, the junction contained 9 bases not matched to a gene.

The chain employs TRBV27 and TRBJ2-1; possibly TRBD2 for D (6 bases). Trimming took off 1 base at V and 6 bases at J, with 13 bases between the two ends. This CDR3 region has 15 residues. Germline assignment: CDR1 MNHEY and CDR2 SMNVEV (reference sequence). CDR3 sequence reads: CASSLWKQGGNEQFF. The CDR3 DNA reads TGTGCCAGCAGTTTATGGAAGCAGGGAGGCAATGAGCAGTTCTTC.

This clonotype was counted at least ten times. The chain is built from TRBV20-1 and TRBJ2-5; tentative D call: TRBD2 (5 bases). The CDR3 spans 15 residues. The ends were cut back, 0 bases at V and 2 bases at J, with 13 bases in the middle. The germline V gene encodes CDR1 DFQATT and CDR2 SNEGSKA (reference sequence). CDR3 in DNA: TGCAGTGCTAGAGATGGCCCCAGGACTCAAGAGACCCAGTACTTC. This translates into CSARDGPRTQETQYF.